This T cell receptor beta chain came from a study of T-cell reconstitution after alpha-beta-depleted transplantation in children. The TCRbeta library was prepared with unique molecular identifiers. TCRdb re-called the PCR reads with MiXCR, one entry per CDR3 protein. The sample carries a few hundred thousand distinct CDR3 sequences, over 9.5% recorded once. The germline CDR1 and CDR2 sequences are ENHRY and SYGVKD. V gave up 9 bases and J gave up 9 bases, with 12 bases separating them. The CDR3 is made up of 11 amino acids. In its sample, this clonotype was seen many times. The source is a human donor who donated a stem cell graft to a child with SCID. The material was PBMCs from the stem cell graft donor, obtained from the stem cell graft. The chain has TRBV10-3 and TRBJ2-4, with D perhaps given as TRBD1 or TRBD2 (6 bases each). The CDR3 coding sequence is TGTGCCATTGGCGAGGGGGGCATTCAGTACTTC. Translated, it gives CAIGEGGIQYF.